The rows below give T cell receptor beta chains drawn from one sample of a study of cytomegalovirus exposure and HLA in healthy donors. The data were produced by immunoSEQ multiplex PCR, yet TCRdb's version contains in-frame clones alone and is incomplete. Here the sample spans some 170,000 clones, 60% to 80% being singletons. The specimen was PBMCs. The origin of the receptors is a man between 35 and 55 years old in good health and CMV-seropositive. Both conserved end residues are part of each CDR3. The D gene is left open where the match is weak. Clone size, where shown, is once, few, many, or a class for clones that have expanded.

clone_size,v_call,d_call,j_call,cdr3_nt,cdr3_aa
-,TRBV30,-,TRBJ2-1,TGTGCCTGGGAAGGTGAGGCGGGTTACAATGAGCAGTTCTTC,CAWEGEAGYNEQFF
-,TRBV5-1,TRBD2,TRBJ2-3,TGCGCCAGCAGCTTGGCCGGAGCGGGAGCCGCAGATACGCAGTATTTT,CASSLAGAGAADTQYF
-,TRBV29-1,-,TRBJ2-7,TGCAGCGTTTTTTGGACGGGGAGCGACGAGCAGTACTTC,CSVFWTGSDEQYF
-,TRBV5-1,-,TRBJ2-7,TGCGCCAGCAGCTTGGCCGCTCTTCGGGAGCAGTACTTC,CASSLAALREQYF
-,TRBV5-1,TRBD2,TRBJ2-1,TGCGCCAGCAGCCCCGGACTAGCCAGAACGCATGAGCAGTTCTTC,CASSPGLARTHEQFF
few,TRBV5-6,-,TRBJ1-2,TGTGCCAGCGGGCAAGGGGTGGCCCCTGGCTACACCTTC,CASGQGVAPGYTF
-,TRBV18,TRBD1,TRBJ2-7,TGTGCCAGCTCAGTTCCGGGACAGGCCTCCTACGAGCAGTACTTC,CASSVPGQASYEQYF
-,TRBV11-3,TRBD2,TRBJ2-1,TGTGCCAGCAGCTCAGTGGGGAGCGGGATAGTCGACAATGAGCAGTTCTTC,CASSSVGSGIVDNEQFF
once,TRBV25-1,TRBD1,TRBJ1-4,TGTGCCAGCAGTGAATCTCGGGGACAGACCGAAAAACTGTTTTTT,CASSESRGQTEKLFF
-,TRBV30,-,TRBJ1-1,TGTGCCTGGAGTGTAGCGGGGCGCACTGAAGCTTTCTTT,CAWSVAGRTEAFF
-,TRBV5-5,-,TRBJ1-5,TGTGCCAGCAGCCCGAAGACAGGCTTTTGGAGCAATCAGCCCCAGCATTTT,CASSPKTGFWSNQPQHF
-,TRBV9,TRBD1,TRBJ1-2,TGTGCCAGCAGCGCCTGGACAGGGACCCACTATGGCTACACCTTC,CASSAWTGTHYGYTF
-,TRBV5-1,-,TRBJ2-7,TGCGCCAGCAGCTTGGAAGAGGGAGTAAGCGAGCAGTACTTC,CASSLEEGVSEQYF
-,TRBV5-1,TRBD2,TRBJ2-5,TGCGCCAGCCTGAAGACTAGCGGGAGTGAGACCCAGTACTTC,CASLKTSGSETQYF
-,TRBV11-2,-,TRBJ1-6,TGTGCCAGCAGCTGGACGACAGATTCACCCCTCCACTTT,CASSWTTDSPLHF
-,TRBV9,-,TRBJ2-1,TGTGCCAGCAGCTCCAGGGGAGACAATGAGCAGTTCTTC,CASSSRGDNEQFF
-,TRBV19,-,TRBJ1-4,TGTGCCAGTAGTATCTCAATTATTTTCAGGCCTGAAGAACTGTTTTTT,CASSISIIFRPEELFF
-,TRBV11-1,TRBD1,TRBJ2-2,TGTGCCAGCAGCCCCGGATTCAGGGGGAGAGGGGTCGGGGAGCTGTTTTTT,CASSPGFRGRGVGELFF
-,TRBV7-9,-,TRBJ1-2,TGTGCCAGCAGCTTTGACGGGAACTATGGCTACACCTTC,CASSFDGNYGYTF
-,TRBV27,TRBD1,TRBJ2-7,TGTGCCAGCAGTTTATGGGACAGGGCTAACGAGCAGTACTTC,CASSLWDRANEQYF
-,TRBV12-5,-,TRBJ1-4,TGTGCTAGTGGTTTGATCCAGGGAACTAATGAAAAACTGTTTTTT,CASGLIQGTNEKLFF
-,TRBV5-1,TRBD1,TRBJ2-7,TGCGCCAGCAGCTGGGACAGGTCTTACGAGCAGTACTTC,CASSWDRSYEQYF
few,TRBV11-3,-,TRBJ1-2,TGTGCCAGCAGCTTAAGGCCCGGGGAGGGCTACACCTTC,CASSLRPGEGYTF